The subject of this entry is one T cell receptor (beta chain). Its antigen is not identified. The data derive from a study of shared clonotypes between healthy human individuals. Overall study findings and caveats: On the whole, naive subsets had larger estimated richness than memory subsets had.

Here immunoSEQ multiplex PCR was the method, and the copy in TCRdb shows in-frame clones only, minus some. The data contain 2 million to 2.5 million clones, about 92% of them singletons. Naive CD8 cells lacked CD45RO and underwent positive selection for CCR7, leaving out terminally differentiated effector memory CD45RA+ cells. Germline CDR1 MNHNY, CDR2 SVGAGI (reference sequence). The V end lost 2 bases, the J end lost 0 bases, and 14 bases lay between the germline ends. The CDR3 runs 16 residues. The chain couples TRBV6-6 to TRBJ2-7; D may be TRBD1 (5 bases). This clonotype was obtained from a man younger than 30 in good health. Some clones in this sample may be carry-over from other donors' samples. The sample taken for sequencing was naive CD8+ T cells from PBMCs. CDR3 bases: TGTGCCAGCAGTTACAGTATCCCAGGGAACTCCTACGAGCAGTACTTC. It specifies CASSYSIPGNSYEQYF.